Listed below are T cell receptor beta chains from one sample, sequenced in a study of cytomegalovirus exposure and HLA in healthy donors. TCRdb keeps only in-frame clones here, not all; method: immunoSEQ multiplex PCR. Of some 100,000 clones in the sample, about two thirds were seen once. Source material: PBMCs. The receptors stem from a woman between 70 and 85 years old in good health and CMV-seropositive. Each CDR3 is given with its conserved first and last residue. The order of the fields is D gene, V gene, clone size, J gene, CDR3 DNA, CDR3 protein. The D gene is left open where the match is weak. Not all rows give a size; the values are once, few, many and, for expanded clones, a class.

>NA|TRBV30|few|TRBJ1-2
TGTGCCTCAATTAGGGGATCCGGCTACACCTTC
CASIRGSGYTF
>TRBD1|TRBV5-1|NA|TRBJ1-2
TGCGCCAGCAGCTTGGATCAGGGGGGCTATGGCTACACCTTC
CASSLDQGGYGYTF
>TRBD2|TRBV30|NA|TRBJ2-6
TGTGCCTGGAGCCCAGCGGGGGTCTCTGGGGCCAACGTCCTGACTTTC
CAWSPAGVSGANVLTF
>TRBD1|TRBV7-2|NA|TRBJ2-5
TGTGCCAGCAGCACCTCCGGGACAGGGAGCGAGACCCAGTACTTC
CASSTSGTGSETQYF
>TRBD1|TRBV7-9|NA|TRBJ1-5
TGTGCCAGCAGCAAGGGACAGGGAAGCAATCAGCCCCAGCATTTT
CASSKGQGSNQPQHF
>TRBD2|TRBV7-8|few|TRBJ2-2
TGTGCCAGCAGCTTTCCCCCGGGAGGGGCGAACACCGGGGAGCTGTTTTTT
CASSFPPGGANTGELFF
>TRBD1|TRBV4-3|NA|TRBJ2-7
TGCGCCAGCAGCCTTCTGACAGGGCGCGAGCAGTACTTC
CASSLLTGREQYF
>TRBD1|TRBV7-8|NA|TRBJ1-2
TGTGCCAGCAGCTCGACAGGGGGCCCTACGATCTACGGCTACACCTTC
CASSSTGGPTIYGYTF
>TRBD1|TRBV30|NA|TRBJ2-5
TGTGCCTGGACCGCCGGGACAGGGGGAGGTTGGCAAGAGACCCAGTACTTC
CAWTAGTGGGWQETQYF
>NA|TRBV5-4|NA|TRBJ1-2
TGTGCCAGCAGCTTGGACAGGGTGGTCTATGGCTACACCTTC
CASSLDRVVYGYTF
>TRBD1|TRBV18|NA|TRBJ1-1
TGTGCCAGCTCACCCGGGACAGGTACCGAACAGGCTTTCTTT
CASSPGTGTEQAFF
>NA|TRBV9|once|TRBJ2-3
TGTGCCAGCAGCCCGAGATCTGACTTTGACACAGATACGCAGTATTTT
CASSPRSDFDTDTQYF
>TRBD1|TRBV6-1|NA|TRBJ1-1
TGTGCCAGCAGTGAGACAGGGGTAACTGAAGCTTTCTTT
CASSETGVTEAFF
>TRBD1|TRBV7-6|NA|TRBJ1-5
TGTGCCAGCAGCTTAGGTACCGGGACAGGGGGCGGACAGCCCCAGCATTTT
CASSLGTGTGGGQPQHF
>NA|TRBV9|NA|TRBJ2-2
TGTGCCAGCAGCGTCCTGAGCACCGGGGAGCTGTTTTTT
CASSVLSTGELFF
>TRBD1|TRBV6-6|NA|TRBJ1-3
TGTGCCAGCAGTTATGACGGACAGGGGTCTGGAAACACCATATATTTT
CASSYDGQGSGNTIYF
>NA|TRBV7-2|NA|TRBJ1-6
TGTGCCAGCAGCCCCCAAGCAGGGATGGATTCACCCCTCCACTTT
CASSPQAGMDSPLHF
>NA|TRBV27|NA|TRBJ1-4
TGTGCCAGCAGTTTACTGGGGGCGACTAATGAAAAACTGTTTTTT
CASSLLGATNEKLFF